Included here is one T cell receptor beta chain sequence, with context. The data belong to a study of blood T cell repertoires in COVID-19. V shed 4 bases, J shed 8 bases, and the junction held 11 bases outside the gene matches. Germline V gene sequence: CDR1 SGHDT, CDR2 YYEEEE. This CDR3 is built from 15 residues. Data came from immunoSEQ multiplex PCR; TCRdb stores just in-frame clones and leaves some out. There are some 50,000 clones in the sample; under 90% occur only once, and about 2.7% lies in the top ten. The receptor comes from a man aged 45-65 years with acute or convalescent COVID-19. The material sequenced was peripheral blood. The J gene is TRBJ1-4, the V gene TRBV5-6; 7 positions match TRBD1. The CDR3 loop is CASSSTGDLSEKLFF. The CDR3 coding sequence is TGTGCCAGCAGCAGTACAGGGGACTTGTCGGAAAAACTGTTTTTT. Looking up the rest from reference TRBV5-6 and TRBJ1-4 gives the full variable domain: DAGVTQSPTHLIKTRGQQVTLRCSPKSGHDTVSWYQQALGQGPQFIFQYYEEEERQRGNFPDRFSGHQFPNYSSELNVNALLLGDSALYLCASSSTGDLSEKLFFGSGTQLSVL.